The 30 T cell receptor beta chains below come from one sample, sequenced in a study of cytomegalovirus exposure and HLA in healthy donors. Sequenced by immunoSEQ multiplex PCR; TCRdb stores in-frame clones only, minus some. There are some 150,000 clones in the sample; roughly 86% occur only once, and about 4.9% lies in the top ten. Sequenced sample: PBMCs. The receptor source for this set is a young man in good health and CMV-seropositive.

This chain uses TRBV7-9 with TRBJ1-2; 7 positions match TRBD1. CDR1 SEHNR and CDR2 FQNEAQ come from the germline V gene (reference sequence). The CDR3 is 16 amino acids. The junction had 12 bases not matched to a gene; V was cut back by 1 base and J by 7 bases. CDR3 protein: CASSLVNRGKVGGYTF. In nucleotides, the CDR3 is TGTGCCAGCAGCTTAGTAAACAGGGGAAAGGTCGGTGGCTACACCTTC.

The chain couples TRBV27 to TRBJ2-7; 8 bases match TRBD2. In germline, CDR1 is MNHEY, CDR2 SMNVEV (reference sequence). CDR3 length equals 14 residues. The junction had 9 bases not matched to a gene; V was cut back by 5 bases and J by 6 bases. CDR3 DNA: TGTGCCAGCAGTCGGTCCGGGAGGGCCTTCGAGCAGTACTTC. Protein sequence: CASSRSGRAFEQYF.

This clone has a handful of counts. This sequence joins TRBV6-5 and TRBJ1-2, with D maybe TRBD1 (5 bases). V was shortened by 9 bases and J by 4 bases, with 15 bases between the two germline ends. The CDR3 is 13 amino acids. Looked up from germline, CDR1 is MNHEY and CDR2 is SVGAGI. CDR3 sequence (DNA): TGTGCCAGTTCCCCGCGGGGCCTCTATGGCTACACCTTC. Amino acid sequence: CASSPRGLYGYTF.

The gene calls are TRBV5-1 and TRBJ1-3; no clear D gene. Germline CDR1 is SGHRS and CDR2 is YFSETQ. The CDR3 is 12 residues long. Trimming pared 3 bases from V and 4 bases from J, leaving 5 bases between. CDR3 DNA sequence: TGCGCCAGCAGCTCTCCCGGAAACACCATATATTTT. It specifies CASSSPGNTIYF.

The genes are TRBV4-1 and TRBJ2-7; TRBD1 is a possible D gene (5 bases). Germline V CDR1 and CDR2: MGHRA, YSYEKL. CDR3 size: 15 residues. Trimming stripped 2 bases from V and 4 bases from J, with 15 bases between. The DNA of the CDR3 is TGCGCCAGCAGCCAACCCCCGGCAGGGAAATACGAGCAGTACTTC. Protein: CASSQPPAGKYEQYF.

The chain has TRBV25-1 and TRBJ2-1; 10 bases line up with TRBD2. The CDR3 has 16 amino acids. With 1 base clipped from V and 7 bases from J, the junction kept 7 bases outside the gene matches. CDR1 and CDR2 (germline): MGHDK, SYGVNS. The CDR3 DNA is TGTGCCAGCAGTGAATTTAGGAAGCGGGGGGGGAATGAGCAGTTCTTC. It specifies CASSEFRKRGGNEQFF.

The chain carries TRBV27 and TRBJ1-1; D call uncertain. This CDR3 has 13 residues. Germline CDR1 is MNHEY and CDR2 is SMNVEV (reference sequence). Trimming took off 5 bases at V and 0 bases at J, with 7 bases between the two ends. CDR3 nucleotide sequence: TGTGCCAGCAGTCCTGAGATGAACACTGAAGCTTTCTTT. Its protein is CASSPEMNTEAFF.

The chain couples TRBV6-1 to TRBJ2-7, with D possibly matching TRBD1 (5 bases). In germline, CDR1 is MNHNS, CDR2 SASEGT. The CDR3 spans 10 residues. CDR3 loop: CASQGGEQYF. The CDR3 DNA reads TGTGCGTCTCAGGGCGGCGAGCAGTACTTC.

This clone was observed a single time. This chain links TRBV25-1 with TRBJ1-4; tentatively, D is TRBD1 (5 bases). CDR1 is MGHDK, CDR2 SYGVNS, per germline. The V end lost 2 bases, the J end lost 5 bases, and 12 bases lay between the germline ends. The CDR3 covers 15 residues. The CDR3 DNA reads TGTGCCAGCAGTGAAGAAGGGGTGGGGAATGAAAAACTGTTTTTT. This translates into CASSEEGVGNEKLFF.

The V gene is TRBV2, the J gene TRBJ2-1; D is ambiguous. The V end lost 2 bases, the J end lost 3 bases, and 8 bases lay between the germline ends. The length of the CDR3 is 14 residues. CDR1 is SNHLY and CDR2 is FYNNEI in the germline V gene. The CDR3 spells CASSEKTFYNEQFF. Here the CDR3 DNA reads TGTGCCAGCAGTGAAAAGACTTTCTACAATGAGCAGTTCTTC.

The chain links TRBV7-6 to TRBJ2-1, with TRBD2 matching 8 bases. Trimming at V came to 4 bases and at J to 5 bases, leaving 10 bases not matched to a gene. The germline CDR1 and CDR2 sequences are SGHVS and FNYEAQ. This CDR3 spans 16 amino acids. The CDR3 sequence: CASSSLAGGTNNEQFF. DNA of the CDR3: TGTGCCAGCAGCTCCCTGGCGGGAGGAACGAACAATGAGCAGTTCTTC.

The CDR3 here is CASSPQGGYGYTF. CDR3 nucleotides: TGCGCCAGCAGTCCTCAGGGCGGCTATGGCTACACCTTC. This sequence joins TRBV10-1 and TRBJ1-2, with D possibly TRBD1 on 5 matching bases. This CDR3 contains 13 residues. Germline CDR1 WNHNN, CDR2 SYGVQD (reference sequence). Trimming shortened V by 5 bases and J by 4 bases, and 11 bases separated the two germline ends.

This clone was seen just once. CDR3 sequence (DNA): TGTGCCAGCAGCCCACAGGGGGCGAGCCAAGGCTACACCTTC. It translates to CASSPQGASQGYTF. The chain combines TRBV7-9 with TRBJ1-2; 9 bases line up with TRBD1. This CDR3 is built from 14 residues. The germline V gene encodes CDR1 SEHNR and CDR2 FQNEAQ (reference sequence). Trimming cost V 5 bases and J 8 bases; bases outside gene matches: 9. Full variable domain (remainder filled in from reference TRBV7-9 and TRBJ1-2): DTGVSQNPRHKITKRGQNVTFRCDPISEHNRLYWYRQTLGQGPEFLTYFQNEAQLEKSRLLSDRFSAERPKGSFSTLEIQRTEQGDSAMYLCASSPQGASQGYTFGSGTRLTVV.

This clone was observed a handful of times. The J gene is TRBJ2-7, the V gene TRBV14; D is possibly TRBD1 (5 bases). The CDR3 runs to 13 residues. CDR1 SGHDN and CDR2 FVKESK come from the germline V gene. V lost 1 base and J lost 6, with 10 bases in between. Here the CDR3 DNA reads TGTGCCAGCAGCCAAGGGCAGGGCCTCGAGCAGTACTTC. Protein sequence: CASSQGQGLEQYF.

This chain links TRBV19 with TRBJ1-1, with D perhaps TRBD1 (6 bases). The CDR3 is 13 amino acids. Trimming took off 0 bases at V and 6 bases at J, with 8 bases between the two ends. Germline V gene data show CDR1 as LNHDA and CDR2 as SQIVND (reference sequence). CDR3 sequence: CASSIDGTSEAFF. The CDR3 bases are TGTGCCAGTAGTATAGACGGGACATCTGAAGCTTTCTTT.

This chain uses TRBV29-1 with TRBJ1-2; the match to TRBD1 covers 9 bases. J was trimmed by 8 bases and V by 6 bases; bases with no gene match: 7. This CDR3 has 12 residues. CDR1 and CDR2 (germline): SQVTM, ANQGSEA. The CDR3 DNA follows: TGCAGCGTCCCACAGGGGGCGGGGGGCTACACCTTC. It is translated as CSVPQGAGGYTF.

This clone was detected only once. CDR3 sequence reads: CASSLLAGGYTQYF. CDR3 nucleotides: TGTGCCAGCAGTTTGTTAGCGGGAGGGTATACGCAGTATTTT. V usage is TRBV6-6 and J usage is TRBJ2-3, with 11 bases matching TRBD2. CDR1 and CDR2 from the germline V gene are MNHNY and SVGAGI (reference sequence). V trimming: 4 bases; J trimming: 7 bases; junction bases outside the gene matches: 4. This CDR3 has 14 residues.

The chain joins TRBV5-4 to TRBJ1-1; D is undetermined. Looked up from germline, CDR1 is SGHNT and CDR2 is YYREEE (reference sequence). V was shortened by 4 bases and J by 10 bases, with 17 bases between the two germline ends. The CDR3 extends over 13 amino acids. Here the CDR3 reads CASSPRGFIRAFF. The CDR3 coding sequence is TGTGCCAGCAGCCCCCGGGGATTTATTCGAGCTTTCTTT.

In its sample, this clone was seen once. The rearrangement links TRBV11-2 to TRBJ2-5, with 10 bases identical to TRBD2. Germline lookup yields CDR1 SGHAT and CDR2 FQNNGV. Germline trimming cut 7 bases from V and 4 bases from J; bases unmatched to any gene: 3. This CDR3 has 13 amino acids. The CDR3 region is CASNLAGAETQYF. The CDR3 DNA reads as TGTGCCAGCAATCTAGCGGGAGCAGAGACCCAGTACTTC.

The CDR3 DNA is TGTGCCAGCAGCCAAACTAGCGGGAGCTCCTACGAGCAGTACTTC. Protein sequence: CASSQTSGSSYEQYF. The chain carries TRBV7-2 and TRBJ2-7, with 11 bases that match TRBD2. Per the germline V gene, CDR1 is SGHTA and CDR2 is FQGNSA. Trimming cost V 5 bases and J 0 bases; bases outside gene matches: 3. The CDR3 is 15 residues long.

This chain uses TRBV27 with TRBJ1-2; 8 nucleotides line up with TRBD1. The CDR3 runs 14 residues. Germline-derived CDR1 and CDR2 are MNHEY and SMNVEV (reference sequence). The ends lost 7 bases at V and 4 bases at J; junction bases unmatched: 8. The CDR3 loop is CASKPPGQAYGYTF. CDR3 sequence (DNA): TGTGCCAGCAAACCCCCGGGACAGGCCTATGGCTACACCTTC.

The chain joins TRBV5-1 to TRBJ1-1; D not resolved. The V gene lost 0 bases and the J gene lost 3 bases, with 6 bases spanning the gap. Germline loops: CDR1 SGHRS, CDR2 YFSETQ. The CDR3 contains 13 residues. DNA for the CDR3: TGCGCCAGCAGCTTGGCCGGGTACACTGAAGCTTTCTTT. Translating it yields CASSLAGYTEAFF.

The rearrangement links TRBV6-1 to TRBJ1-2; 10 bases map to TRBD1. The trim removed 4 bases at V and 4 bases at J, leaving 6 bases unmatched. CDR3 length: 15 residues. Germline V gene data show CDR1 as MNHNS and CDR2 as SASEGT. CDR3 in DNA: TGTGCCAGCAGTGGAGGGACAGGGGCGATCTATGGCTACACCTTC. Translated, it gives CASSGGTGAIYGYTF.

V and J are TRBV4-1 and TRBJ2-1; 9 nucleotides line up with TRBD1. This CDR3 is built from 17 residues. Germline trimming cut 0 bases from V and 5 bases from J; bases unmatched to any gene: 8. From germline, CDR1 is MGHRA and CDR2 YSYEKL. As DNA, the CDR3 is TGCGCCAGCAGCCAAGATTGGGGGACAGGGCGGAACAATGAGCAGTTCTTC. This sequence encodes CASSQDWGTGRNNEQFF.

The genes are TRBV7-2 and TRBJ2-7; 7 bases align to TRBD1. After removal of 4 bases from V and 7 bases from J, the junction contained 10 bases not matched to a gene. The V gene's germline CDR1 is SGHTA and CDR2 FQGNSA. The CDR3 has 14 amino acids. CDR3 DNA: TGTGCCAGCAGCTCGGGACAGAGGGTCGGGGAGCAGTACTTC. Translating gives CASSSGQRVGEQYF. Complete variable domain (other parts from reference TRBV7-2 and TRBJ2-7): GAGVSQSPSNKVTEKGKDVELRCDPISGHTALYWYRQSLGQGLEFLIYFQGNSAPDKSGLPSDRFSAERTGGSVSTLTIQRTQQEDSAVYLCASSSGQRVGEQYFGPGTRLTVT.

The rearrangement joins TRBV30 to TRBJ2-3, with D unresolved. V was shortened by 7 bases and J by 2 bases, with 10 bases between the two germline ends. Germline V gene data show CDR1 as GTSNPN and CDR2 as SVGIG (reference sequence). CDR3 size: 12 residues. This chain's CDR3 is CASSRLTDTQYF. CDR3 sequence (DNA): TGTGCCTCCTCGAGACTCACAGATACGCAGTATTTT.

The chain carries TRBV5-1 and TRBJ2-1; D gene ambiguous. CDR1 and CDR2 (germline): SGHRS, YFSETQ. The ends were cut back, 4 bases at V and 5 bases at J, with 13 bases in the middle. This CDR3 contains 14 residues. The chain's CDR3 is CASSEQADDNEQFF. The DNA for the CDR3 is TGCGCCAGCAGCGAGCAGGCTGATGACAATGAGCAGTTCTTC.

The V call is TRBV4-1, the J call TRBJ1-5; 7 bases line up with TRBD1. Germline-derived CDR1 and CDR2 are MGHRA and YSYEKL. The CDR3 loop spans 16 amino acids. V trimming: 4 bases; J trimming: 4 bases; junction bases outside the gene matches: 10. The CDR3 region is CASSPAEGAGNQPQHF. The DNA of the CDR3 is TGCGCCAGCAGCCCAGCCGAGGGGGCCGGGAATCAGCCCCAGCATTTT.

This rearrangement joins TRBV4-1 to TRBJ2-7; TRBD1 matches at 7 bases. Trimming took 6 bases from V and 2 from J; bases not matched to a gene: 4. CDR3 length: 13 residues. Germline V CDR1 and CDR2: MGHRA, YSYEKL. In DNA, the CDR3 is TGCGCCAGCAGACGCGACAGGGCCTACGAGCAGTACTTC. The encoded protein is CASRRDRAYEQYF.

The chain links TRBV29-1 to TRBJ1-2, with 10 bases matching TRBD1. After removal of 5 bases from V and 8 bases from J, the junction contained 11 bases not matched to a gene. Germline lookup yields CDR1 SQVTM and CDR2 ANQGSEA. The CDR3 is 14 residues long. The CDR3, as DNA: TGCAGCGTTTCTTTCACCGGGACAGGGGAAGGCTACACCTTC. Translated: CSVSFTGTGEGYTF.